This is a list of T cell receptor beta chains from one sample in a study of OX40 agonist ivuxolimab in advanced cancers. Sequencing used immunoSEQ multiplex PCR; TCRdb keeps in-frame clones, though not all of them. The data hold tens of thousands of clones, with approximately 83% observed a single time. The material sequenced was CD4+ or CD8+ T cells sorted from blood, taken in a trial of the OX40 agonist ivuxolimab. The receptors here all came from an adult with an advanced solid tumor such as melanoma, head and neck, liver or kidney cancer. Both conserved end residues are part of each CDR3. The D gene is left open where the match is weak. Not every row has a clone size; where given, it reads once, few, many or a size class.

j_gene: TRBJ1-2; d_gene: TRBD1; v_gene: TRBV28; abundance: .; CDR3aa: CASLKGGAGYGYTF; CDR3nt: TGTGCCAGCCTAAAAGGGGGCGCTGGGTATGGCTACACCTTC
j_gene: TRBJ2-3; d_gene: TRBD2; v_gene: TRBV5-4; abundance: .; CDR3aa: CASRKGLAGKDTQYF; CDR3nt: TGTGCCAGCAGAAAGGGACTAGCGGGGAAAGATACGCAGTATTTT
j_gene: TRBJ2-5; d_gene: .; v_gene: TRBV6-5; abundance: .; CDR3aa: CASSYGGGQYF; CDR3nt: TGTGCCAGCAGTTACGGCGGAGGCCAGTACTTC
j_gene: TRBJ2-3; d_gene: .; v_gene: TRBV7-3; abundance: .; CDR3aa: CASSPTTSTDTQYF; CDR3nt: TGTGCCAGCAGCCCGACTACTAGCACAGATACGCAGTATTTT
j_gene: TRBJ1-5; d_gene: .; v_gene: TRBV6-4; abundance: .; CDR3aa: CASSVRGGQPQHF; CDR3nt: TGTGCCAGCAGTGTACGAGGAGGGCAGCCCCAGCATTTT
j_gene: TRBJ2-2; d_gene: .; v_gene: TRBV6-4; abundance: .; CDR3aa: CASSDRPSTGELFF; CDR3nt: TGTGCCAGCAGCGACCGACCGAGCACCGGGGAGCTGTTTTTT
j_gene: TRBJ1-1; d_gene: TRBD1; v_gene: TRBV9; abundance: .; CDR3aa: CASSPMRGQLEAFF; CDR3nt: TGTGCCAGCAGCCCCATGAGGGGACAGCTTGAAGCTTTCTTT
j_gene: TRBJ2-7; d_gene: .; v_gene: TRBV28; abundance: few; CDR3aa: CASSLRGVEQYF; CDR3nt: TGTGCCAGCAGTTTACGGGGAGTCGAGCAGTACTTC
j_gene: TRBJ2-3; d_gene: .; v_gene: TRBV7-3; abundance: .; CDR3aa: CASSLTGAPSDTQYF; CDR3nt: TGTGCCAGCAGCTTAACGGGGGCCCCTTCAGATACGCAGTATTTT
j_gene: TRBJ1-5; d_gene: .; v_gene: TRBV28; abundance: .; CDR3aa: CASSLGLGGQPNQPQHF; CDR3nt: TGTGCCAGCAGTTTAGGGTTAGGCGGACAGCCTAATCAGCCCCAGCATTTT
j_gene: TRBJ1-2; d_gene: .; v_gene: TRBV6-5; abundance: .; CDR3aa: CASSHSDGYTF; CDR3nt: TGTGCCAGCAGTCACTCAGATGGCTACACCTTC
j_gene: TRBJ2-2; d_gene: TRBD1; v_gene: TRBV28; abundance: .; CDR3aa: CASSSLRGHPLTVFF; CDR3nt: TGTGCCAGCAGTTCCCTCAGGGGGCATCCCCTAACGGTGTTTTTT
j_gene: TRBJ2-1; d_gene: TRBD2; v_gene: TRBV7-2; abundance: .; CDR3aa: CASSLEATLGRWGGEQFF; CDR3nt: TGTGCCAGCAGCTTAGAGGCCACGTTGGGGAGATGGGGGGGTGAGCAGTTCTTC
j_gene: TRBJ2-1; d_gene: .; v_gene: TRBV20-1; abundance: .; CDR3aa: CSAEGVNEQFF; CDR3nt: TGCAGTGCAGAGGGGGTCAATGAGCAGTTCTTC
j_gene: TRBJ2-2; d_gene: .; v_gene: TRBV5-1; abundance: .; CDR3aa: CASSFGGTGELFF; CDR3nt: TGCGCCAGCAGCTTCGGGGGCACCGGGGAGCTGTTTTTT
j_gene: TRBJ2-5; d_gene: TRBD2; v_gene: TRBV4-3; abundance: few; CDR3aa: CASSQDLGLAGRQETQYF; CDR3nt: TGCGCCAGCAGCCAAGATCTGGGGCTAGCGGGACGTCAAGAGACCCAGTACTTC
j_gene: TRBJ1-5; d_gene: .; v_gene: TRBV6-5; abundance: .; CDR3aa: CASSSRREQPQHF; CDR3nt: TGTGCCAGCAGTTCTAGGAGGGAGCAGCCCCAGCATTTT
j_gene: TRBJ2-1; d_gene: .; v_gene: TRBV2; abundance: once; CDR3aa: CASSSRGSYNEQFF; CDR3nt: TGTGCCAGCAGTTCCCGGGGGTCCTACAATGAGCAGTTCTTC
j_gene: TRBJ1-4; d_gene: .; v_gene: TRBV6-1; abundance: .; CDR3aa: CASSEDGDHEKLFF; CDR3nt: TGTGCCAGCAGTGAAGATGGGGACCATGAAAAACTGTTTTTT
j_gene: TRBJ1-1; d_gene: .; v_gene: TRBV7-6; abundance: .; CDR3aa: CASSLSSANTEAFF; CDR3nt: TGTGCCAGCAGCTTATCCTCAGCGAACACTGAAGCTTTCTTT
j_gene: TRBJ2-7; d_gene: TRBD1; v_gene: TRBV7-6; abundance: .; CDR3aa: CASSSTGAEQYF; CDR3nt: TGTGCCAGCAGCTCCACAGGGGCCGAGCAGTACTTC
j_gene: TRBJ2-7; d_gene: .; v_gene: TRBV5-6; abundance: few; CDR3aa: CASSGLQGISYEQYF; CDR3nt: TGTGCCAGCAGCGGGCTGCAGGGGATCTCCTACGAGCAGTACTTC
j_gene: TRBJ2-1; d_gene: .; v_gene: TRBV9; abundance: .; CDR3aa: CASSPRRGTYNEQFF; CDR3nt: TGTGCCAGCAGCCCCCGACGGGGGACCTACAATGAGCAGTTCTTC
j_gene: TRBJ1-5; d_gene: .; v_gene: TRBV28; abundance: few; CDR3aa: CASRTVSNQPQHF; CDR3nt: TGTGCCAGCCGGACAGTTAGCAATCAGCCCCAGCATTTT
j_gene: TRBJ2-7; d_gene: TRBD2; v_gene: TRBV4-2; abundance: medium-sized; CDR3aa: CASSQVLAGDGEQYF; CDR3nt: TGTGCCAGCAGCCAAGTGCTAGCGGGGGACGGCGAGCAGTACTTC
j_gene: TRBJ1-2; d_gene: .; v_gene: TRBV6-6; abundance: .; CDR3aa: CASTPKSGYTF; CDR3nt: TGTGCCAGCACACCCAAGAGTGGCTACACCTTC
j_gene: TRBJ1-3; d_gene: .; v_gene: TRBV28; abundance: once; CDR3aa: CASSTQSTPGNTIYF; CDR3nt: TGTGCCAGCAGTACCCAGAGTACCCCTGGAAACACCATATATTTT
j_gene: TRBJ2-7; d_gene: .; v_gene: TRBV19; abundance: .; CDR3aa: CASSSTGRFSYEQYF; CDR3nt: TGTGCCAGTAGTTCGACGGGACGATTTTCCTACGAGCAGTACTTC
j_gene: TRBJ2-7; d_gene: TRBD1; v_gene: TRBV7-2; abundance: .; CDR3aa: CASSLAPRQGKQYF; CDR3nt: TGTGCCAGCAGCTTAGCCCCTAGACAGGGGAAGCAGTACTTC
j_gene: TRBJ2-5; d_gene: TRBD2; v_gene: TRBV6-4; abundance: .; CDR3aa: CASSESLAGVETQYF; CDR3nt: TGTGCCAGCAGTGAATCCCTAGCGGGGGTAGAGACCCAGTACTTC
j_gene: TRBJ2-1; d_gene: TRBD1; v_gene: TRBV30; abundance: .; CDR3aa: CAWSVGQENNEQFF; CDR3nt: TGTGCCTGGAGTGTAGGACAGGAAAACAATGAGCAGTTCTTC
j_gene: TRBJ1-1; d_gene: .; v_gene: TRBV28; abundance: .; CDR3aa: CASTERTEAFF; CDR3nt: TGTGCCAGCACAGAGCGCACTGAAGCTTTCTTT
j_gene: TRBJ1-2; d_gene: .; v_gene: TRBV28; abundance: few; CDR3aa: CASSLEQGGYTF; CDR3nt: TGTGCCAGCAGTTTAGAGCAGGGTGGCTACACCTTC
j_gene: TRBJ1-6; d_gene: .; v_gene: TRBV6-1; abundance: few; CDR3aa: CASSEAGPGNSPLHF; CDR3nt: TGTGCCAGCAGTGAAGCAGGGCCCGGTAATTCACCCCTCCACTTT
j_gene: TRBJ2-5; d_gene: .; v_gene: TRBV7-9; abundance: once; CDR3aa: CASSITRASGKETQYF; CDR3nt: TGTGCCAGCAGCATAACCCGGGCCTCGGGCAAGGAGACCCAGTACTTC
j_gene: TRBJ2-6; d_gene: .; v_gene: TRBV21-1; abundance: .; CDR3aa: CASSKALGGARSGANVLTF; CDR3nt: TGTGCCAGCAGCAAAGCCCTCGGGGGGGCCCGCTCTGGGGCCAACGTCCTGACTTTC
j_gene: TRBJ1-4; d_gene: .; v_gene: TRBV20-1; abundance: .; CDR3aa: CSASREKLFF; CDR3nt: TGCAGTGCTAGTCGGGAAAAACTGTTTTTT
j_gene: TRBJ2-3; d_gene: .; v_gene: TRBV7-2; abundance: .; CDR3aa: CASSLRMSTDTQYF; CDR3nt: TGTGCCAGCAGCTTAAGAATGTCCACAGATACGCAGTATTTT
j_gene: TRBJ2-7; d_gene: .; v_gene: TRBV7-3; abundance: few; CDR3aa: CASSLSADSYEQYF; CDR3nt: TGTGCCAGCAGCTTAAGTGCAGACTCCTACGAGCAGTACTTC
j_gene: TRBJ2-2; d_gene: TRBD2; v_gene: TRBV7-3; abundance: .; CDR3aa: CASSLRGGPGTGELFF; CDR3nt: TGTGCCAGCAGCTTAAGGGGAGGGCCGGGGACCGGGGAGCTGTTTTTT
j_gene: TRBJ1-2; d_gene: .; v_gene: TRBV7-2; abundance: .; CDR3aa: CASSLGQEPHGYTF; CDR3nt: TGTGCCAGCAGCTTAGGACAGGAACCCCATGGCTACACCTTC
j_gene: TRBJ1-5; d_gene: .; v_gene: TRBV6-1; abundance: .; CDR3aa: CASRTDYSNQPQHF; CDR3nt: TGTGCCAGCAGGACAGACTATAGCAATCAGCCCCAGCATTTT
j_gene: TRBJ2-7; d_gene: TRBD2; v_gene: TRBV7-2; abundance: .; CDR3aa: CASSQRAGGYEQYF; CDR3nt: TGTGCCAGCAGCCAACGCGCGGGGGGCTACGAGCAGTACTTC
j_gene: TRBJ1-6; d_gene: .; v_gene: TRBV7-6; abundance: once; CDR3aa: CASSRTGFSNSPLHF; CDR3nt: TGTGCCAGCAGCCGGACCGGATTCTCGAATTCACCCCTCCACTTT
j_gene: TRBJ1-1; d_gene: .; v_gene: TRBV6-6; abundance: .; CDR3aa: CASSTQVPEAFF; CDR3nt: TGTGCCAGCAGCACTCAGGTCCCTGAAGCTTTCTTT
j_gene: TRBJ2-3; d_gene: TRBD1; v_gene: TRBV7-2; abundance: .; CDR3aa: CASSLNRGLDTQYF; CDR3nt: TGTGCCAGCAGCCTGAACAGGGGGCTGGATACGCAGTATTTT
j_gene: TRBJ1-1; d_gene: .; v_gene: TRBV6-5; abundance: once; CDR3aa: CASSYSRYEAFF; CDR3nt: TGTGCCAGCAGTTACTCCCGGTACGAAGCTTTCTTT
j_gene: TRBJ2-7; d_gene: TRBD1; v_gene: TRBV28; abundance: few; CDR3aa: CASSSQGAPGYEQYF; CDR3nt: TGTGCCAGCAGTTCACAGGGGGCCCCGGGCTACGAGCAGTACTTC
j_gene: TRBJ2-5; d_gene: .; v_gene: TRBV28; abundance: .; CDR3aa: CASLDVNGETQYF; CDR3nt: TGTGCCAGCTTGGACGTTAATGGAGAGACCCAGTACTTC
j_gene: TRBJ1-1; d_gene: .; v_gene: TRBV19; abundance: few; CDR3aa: CASLNGGHTEAFF; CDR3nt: TGTGCCAGTCTCAACGGGGGTCACACTGAAGCTTTCTTT
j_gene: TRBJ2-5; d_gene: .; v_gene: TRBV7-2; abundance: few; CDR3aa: CASSLAGVQETQYF; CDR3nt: TGTGCCAGCAGCTTAGCGGGTGTACAAGAGACCCAGTACTTC
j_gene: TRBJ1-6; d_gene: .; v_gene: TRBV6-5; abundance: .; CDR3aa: CASSYFKDRSPLHF; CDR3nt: TGTGCCAGCAGTTATTTTAAGGACAGATCACCCCTCCACTTT